This T cell receptor (beta chain) was sequenced during a study of cytomegalovirus exposure and HLA in healthy donors. Study-wide points: Most TCR sequences showed up rarely, but some public TCRs showed up in many donors. The authors later linked a missense DCLRE1C variant to TCR beta V- and J-gene trimming. Previous analysis showed most TCR beta V segments were productive about 87% or about 30% of the time.

Details on this clone: Antigen unknown.

This CDR3 is built from 16 residues. Per the germline V gene, CDR1 is SGHRS and CDR2 is YFSETQ. The junction had 7 bases not matched to a gene; V was cut back by 0 bases and J by 3 bases. 13 Jbeta primers and 60 Vbeta primers were used for the PCR. Using immunoSEQ multiplex PCR, the repertoire was profiled, and TCRdb retains in-frame clones only, with some absent. The data contain over 150,000 clones, 65% to 85% of them singletons. The sample consisted of PBMCs. The clonotype was recovered from a man in his fifties or sixties in good health and CMV-seronegative. V usage is TRBV5-1 and J usage is TRBJ2-7; 9 positions match TRBD1. The CDR3 spells CASSLGGTGLFYEQYF. The CDR3 DNA is TGCGCCAGCAGCTTGGGTGGGACAGGGTTATTCTACGAGCAGTACTTC.